The source of this T cell receptor beta chain is a study of cytomegalovirus exposure and HLA in healthy donors. Whole-study results and caveats: Exclusion as indistinguishable affected some V segments, including TRBV6-2 and TRBV6-3.

Germline loops: CDR1 MNHEY, CDR2 SMNVEV (reference sequence). The CDR3 length is 12 residues. Trimming removed 8 bases at V and 4 bases at J, with 10 bases between. Points on this clone: The antigen remains undetermined.

The PCR had 60 Vbeta and 13 Jbeta primers. Sequencing was performed with immunoSEQ multiplex PCR; in TCRdb, only in-frame clones are kept and a portion is missing. The sample lists about 140,000 clones, around 77% occurring once. Sequenced sample: PBMCs. This TCR came from a man aged 25-45 years in good health and CMV-seronegative. The chain links TRBV27 to TRBJ2-3; possibly TRBD2 for D (5 bases). The CDR3 DNA reads as TGTGCCAGCGCCTATAGCGCAGATACGCAGTATTTT. This codes for CASAYSADTQYF.